The sequence of this T cell receptor beta chain was determined in a study of shared clonotypes between healthy human individuals. V gave up 3 bases and J gave up 0 bases; unmatched junction bases: 1. The CDR3 is 15 amino acids. Germline V lookup: CDR1 MDHEN, CDR2 SYDVKM. In its sample, this clone was seen once. Generated by immunoSEQ multiplex PCR, the TCRdb table keeps only in-frame clones and is missing some. The sample consists of about 95,000 clones, around two thirds of them appearing once. The sequencing input was memory CD8+ T cells sorted from blood. The subset: CD45RO+ cells pooled with CCR7-negative TemRA cells. The receptor's source is a man younger than 45 in good health. The chain employs TRBV28 and TRBJ2-2; TRBD2 aligns across 7 bases. CDR3: CASSFGGTNTGELFF. CDR3 nucleotides: TGTGCCAGCAGTTTCGGGGGGACGAACACCGGGGAGCTGTTTTTT.